The next 7 T cell receptor beta chains were all read from a single sample in a study of cytotoxic CD8 clonotypes in ibrutinib-treated CLL. TCRdb keeps only in-frame clones here, not all; method: immunoSEQ multiplex PCR. The sample yields about 130,000 clones, approximately 81% seen once. The sample in question was PBMCs, obtained after 24 months of ibrutinib treatment. The receptor set was obtained from a human donor with chronic lymphocytic leukemia.

This clone was seen more than once but under ten times. The chain couples TRBV6-4 to TRBJ2-1, with TRBD2 matching 13 bases. V gave up 4 bases and J gave up 3 bases; unmatched junction bases: 0. In germline, CDR1 is MRHNA, CDR2 SNTAGT. CDR3 length: 15 amino acids. This chain's CDR3 is CASSGTSGGYNEQFF. CDR3 in DNA: TGTGCCAGCAGTGGGACTAGCGGGGGCTACAATGAGCAGTTCTTC.

The rearrangement links TRBV2 to TRBJ2-7, with D perhaps being TRBD1 or TRBD2 (5 bases each). The germline CDR1 and CDR2 sequences are SNHLY and FYNNEI. Trimming cost V 9 bases and J 2 bases, with 11 bases left between them. This CDR3 region has 12 residues. DNA of the CDR3: TGTGCCAGTACGGGGCTGGCCTACGAGCAGTACTTC. As protein: CASTGLAYEQYF.

The CDR3 nucleotides are TGTGCCAGCAGCTTGGATTTAGGGGGGTCCTACGAGCAGTACTTC. It is translated as CASSLDLGGSYEQYF. J is TRBJ2-7 and V is TRBV7-9, with D perhaps assigned TRBD1 or TRBD2 (6 bases each). Germline CDR1 reads SEHNR; CDR2 reads FQNEAQ (reference sequence). V lost 3 bases to trimming and J lost 1 base, with 13 bases between them. CDR3 length: 15 residues.

The chain links TRBV12-5 to TRBJ2-7; tentatively, D is TRBD2 (5 bases). V was shortened by 9 bases and J by 1 base, with 16 bases between the two germline ends. Germline lookup yields CDR1 LGHNT and CDR2 FRNRAP. CDR3 length: 14 amino acids. Written as DNA, the CDR3 is TGTGCTAGGGGCCCCCTTGGGAGTTCCTACGAGCAGTACTTC. It translates to CARGPLGSSYEQYF. Looking up the rest from reference TRBV12-5 and TRBJ2-7 gives the full variable domain: DARVTQTPRHKVTEMGQEVTMRCQPILGHNTVFWYRQTMMQGLELLAYFRNRAPLDDSGMPKDRFSAEMPDATLATLKIQPSEPRDSAVYFCARGPLGSSYEQYFGPGTRLTVT.

This chain links TRBV5-1 with TRBJ2-1, with 7 bases matching TRBD1. The CDR3 is made up of 15 amino acids. Germline CDR1 SGHRS, CDR2 YFSETQ. V was pared by 2 bases and J by 5 bases, with 7 bases of the junction left unmatched. Here the CDR3 reads CASSFDRASNNEQFF. The CDR3, as DNA: TGCGCCAGCAGCTTTGACAGGGCATCTAACAATGAGCAGTTCTTC.

V is TRBV5-6 and J is TRBJ2-7, with 8 bases aligning to TRBD1. The CDR3 contains 14 residues. Trimming removed 0 bases from V and 7 bases from J; junction bases left unmatched: 6. CDR1 is SGHDT and CDR2 is YYEEEE in the germline V gene. CDR3 nucleotide sequence: TGTGCCAGCAGCTTGGAGCAGGGGGCAGGAGAGCAGTACTTC. This sequence encodes CASSLEQGAGEQYF.

The rearrangement uses TRBV6-6 and TRBJ1-1, with D hard to call. V was trimmed by 8 bases and J by 0 bases, leaving 7 bases between them. This CDR3 is 12 amino acids long. Per germline, CDR1 MNHNY and CDR2 SVGAGI (reference sequence). The CDR3 nucleotides are TGTGCCAGCCACTCGGTGAACACTGAAGCTTTCTTT. It yields the protein CASHSVNTEAFF.